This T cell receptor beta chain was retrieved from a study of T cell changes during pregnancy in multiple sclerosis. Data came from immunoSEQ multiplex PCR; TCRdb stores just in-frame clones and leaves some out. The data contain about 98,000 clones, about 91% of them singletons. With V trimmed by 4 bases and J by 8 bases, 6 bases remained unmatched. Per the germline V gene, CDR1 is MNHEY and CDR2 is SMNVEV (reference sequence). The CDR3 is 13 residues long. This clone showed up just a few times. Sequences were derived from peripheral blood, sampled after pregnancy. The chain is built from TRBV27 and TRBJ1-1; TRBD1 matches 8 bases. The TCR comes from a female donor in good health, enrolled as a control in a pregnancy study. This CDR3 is CASSWTGTQEAFF. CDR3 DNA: TGTGCCAGCAGTTGGACAGGGACCCAAGAAGCTTTCTTT.